One and the same sample provided the 9 T cell receptor beta chains below, sequenced in a study of spatial heterogeneity in lung cancer. TCRdb reprocessed the 5' RACE reads with MiXCR, giving one entry per CDR3 protein. Of about 2,500 distinct CDR3 sequences listed, 4% to 5.5% were seen once; the top ten hold 25% to 30%. Time point given: sample taken at primary tumor resection. Whole RNA from tumor, nontumor lung or frozen PBMC was sequenced unsorted. The sample in question was normal lung tissue next to the tumor, obtained at surgery. The receptors come from a female donor with early-stage non-small cell lung cancer.

This clonotype was seen many times. The rearrangement joins TRBV28 to TRBJ2-3; 7 bases align to TRBD1. Germline V gives CDR1 MDHEN, CDR2 SYDVKM. The CDR3 extends over 11 amino acids. The trim removed 11 bases at V and 3 bases at J, leaving 2 bases unmatched. This chain's CDR3 is CAARGTDTQYF. CDR3 DNA sequence: TGTGCCGCCAGGGGGACAGATACGCAGTATTTT.

The chain is built from TRBV20-1 and TRBJ2-7; perhaps TRBD2 as D (5 bases). The CDR3 consists of 13 residues. V lost 5 bases to trimming and J lost 1 base, with 12 bases between them. The germline V gene has CDR1 DFQATT and CDR2 SNEGSKA (reference sequence). Written as DNA, the CDR3 is TGCAGTGCTGATAGGGAGAGTTCCTACGAGCAGTACTTC. This codes for CSADRESSYEQYF.

This clonotype was observed many times. In DNA, the CDR3 is TGTGCCAGCCATACAGGGGGAGGAAACACCATATATTTT. The encoded protein is CASHTGGGNTIYF. This chain joins TRBV28 and TRBJ1-3, with TRBD1 matching over 8 bases. V dropped 8 bases and J dropped 4; count of bases not matched to a gene: 4. Per the germline V gene, CDR1 is MDHEN and CDR2 is SYDVKM. The CDR3 extends over 13 amino acids.

Within the sample, this clonotype is medium-sized. The rearrangement uses TRBV20-1 and TRBJ2-7; D is unresolved. This CDR3 is 13 amino acids long. The V gene lost 6 bases and the J gene lost 2 bases, with 14 bases spanning the gap. Per germline, CDR1 DFQATT and CDR2 SNEGSKA (reference sequence). CDR3 amino acids: CSAIGPEPYEQYF. The DNA for the CDR3 is TGCAGTGCCATCGGGCCCGAACCCTACGAGCAGTACTTC.

The gene calls are TRBV10-3 and TRBJ2-7; D tentatively reads TRBD1 or TRBD2 (5 bases each). Trimming removed 3 bases at V and 2 bases at J, with 17 bases between. This CDR3 comprises 16 residues. Germline V gene sequence: CDR1 ENHRY, CDR2 SYGVKD. CDR3 residues: CAISDPDGKGTYEQYF. Here the CDR3 DNA reads TGTGCCATCAGTGACCCCGACGGGAAGGGGACCTACGAGCAGTACTTC.

There are many counts of this clonotype. This chain connects TRBV19 to TRBJ2-7; 7 bases line up with TRBD1. V lost 7 bases to trimming and J lost 3 bases; unmatched junction nucleotides: 6. The CDR3 sequence is 13 residues long. Germline-derived CDR1 and CDR2 are LNHDA and SQIVND (reference sequence). CDR3 sequence: CASTQGDRYEQYF. In DNA, the CDR3 is TGTGCCAGTACCCAGGGGGACCGCTACGAGCAGTACTTC.

The sample holds a few counts of this clonotype. V usage is TRBV20-1 and J usage is TRBJ1-5, with 9 bases identical to TRBD1. This CDR3 region has 18 residues. Germline CDR1 is DFQATT and CDR2 is SNEGSKA (reference sequence). With V trimmed by 1 base and J by 4 bases, 14 bases remained unmatched. The CDR3 reads CSARAPKPGQGLNQPQHF. In nucleotides, the CDR3 is TGCAGTGCTAGAGCCCCAAAACCGGGACAGGGCCTGAATCAGCCCCAGCATTTT.

This clonotype has at least ten counts. The CDR3, as DNA: TGTGCCAGCAGCCCCCTAGGGCCCCCGGGGGGGGGCACAGATACGCAGTATTTT. Translated, it gives CASSPLGPPGGGTDTQYF. The chain is built from TRBV7-9 and TRBJ2-3, with 8 bases that match TRBD2. Germline CDR1 and CDR2: SEHNR and FQNEAQ (reference sequence). The J segment lost 1 base and the V segment lost 5 bases, leaving 14 bases of the junction unmatched. The CDR3 sequence is 18 residues long.

By proportion, this clonotype is medium-sized. This rearrangement joins TRBV7-2 to TRBJ2-1; the match to TRBD2 covers 10 bases. This CDR3 region has 17 residues. Germline V gene lookup returns CDR1 SGHTA and CDR2 FQGNSA. Unmatched junction bases numbered 13, after V lost 7 bases and J lost 4 bases. The CDR3 nucleotides read TGTGCCAGCACCGAATGGTTAGCGGGAGGATGGTACAATGAGCAGTTCTTC. Translated: CASTEWLAGGWYNEQFF.